The 14 T cell receptor beta chains reported below all come from one sample, sequenced in a study of blood T cells in healthy people across ages. Using a J-beta primer mix together with a sample-barcoded 5' primer, a second PCR was run for roughly 6 to 11 cycles. TCRdb re-derived calls from the 5' RACE reads in MiXCR, one entry per CDR3 protein. The sample includes more than 700,000 distinct CDR3 sequences, around 50% of them seen just once. The specimen sequenced was blood. The receptors shown here come from a man older than 75 in good health.

This chain connects TRBV28 to TRBJ2-7; D is ambiguous. V lost 6 bases to trimming and J lost 3 bases, with 12 bases between them. The V gene's germline CDR1 is MDHEN and CDR2 SYDVKM. The CDR3 extends over 13 amino acids. The DNA of the CDR3 is TGTGCCAGCAGCCCTCCCTCAGACTACGAGCAGTACTTC. This gives the protein CASSPPSDYEQYF.

The chain joins TRBV2 to TRBJ2-3; possibly TRBD1 or TRBD2 for D (5 bases each). Germline V CDR1 and CDR2: SNHLY, FYNNEI. V was trimmed by 10 bases and J by 0 bases, leaving 17 bases between them. The CDR3 runs to 15 residues. This chain's CDR3 is CATRDGTTSTDTQYF. CDR3 nucleotides: TGTGCCACCCGGGACGGAACAACTAGCACAGATACGCAGTATTTT.

This clonotype appeared a few times. The chain employs TRBV29-1 and TRBJ2-1, with D perhaps TRBD1 (6 bases). CDR1 and CDR2 (germline): SQVTM, ANQGSEA. Trimming removed 6 bases from V and 2 bases from J, with 11 bases in between. The CDR3 covers 13 residues. The CDR3 spells CSVGTFPYNEQFF. The CDR3 region has the DNA TGCAGCGTCGGGACATTCCCCTACAATGAGCAGTTCTTC.

This rearrangement joins TRBV12-3 or TRBV12-4 to TRBJ2-6; D gene ambiguous. The CDR3 length is 16 residues. V shed 4 bases and J shed 2 bases, with 12 bases lying between them. CDR3 sequence: CASSSTRGAGANVLTF. For the CDR3, the DNA is TGTGCCAGCAGTTCGACTCGCGGCGCTGGGGCCAACGTCCTGACTTTC.

The J gene is TRBJ2-1, the V gene TRBV9, with 16 bases aligning to TRBD2. The CDR3 is made up of 16 amino acids. J was trimmed by 8 bases and V by 3 bases; bases with no gene match: 5. The germline V gene encodes CDR1 SGDLS and CDR2 YYNGEE. The CDR3 loop reads CASSAGTSGRVDEQFF. The CDR3 nucleotides read TGTGCCAGCAGCGCAGGGACTAGCGGGAGGGTAGATGAGCAGTTCTTC.

This clonotype was recorded a few times. The chain combines TRBV2 with TRBJ2-7; D not resolved. The CDR3 is 12 amino acids. Germline V gene sequence: CDR1 SNHLY, CDR2 FYNNEI. Trimming took 6 bases from V and 5 from J, leaving 11 bases between them. CDR3 sequence reads: CASRDEVHEQYF. The DNA for the CDR3 is TGTGCCAGCAGGGATGAGGTGCACGAGCAGTACTTC.

The V and J genes are TRBV5-1 and TRBJ2-3, with unresolved D. V was pared by 4 bases and J by 2 bases, with 8 bases between. Germline-derived CDR1 and CDR2 are SGHRS and YFSETQ. This CDR3 has 13 residues. The CDR3 protein is CASSAPTTDTQYF. CDR3 sequence (DNA): TGCGCCAGCAGCGCACCCACCACAGATACGCAGTATTTT.

The chain links TRBV4-3 to TRBJ1-1; no definite D call. CDR1 and CDR2 from the germline V gene are LGHNA and YSLEER. V dropped 0 bases and J dropped 4 bases, with 9 bases sitting between them. This CDR3 comprises 14 residues. DNA of the CDR3: TGCGCCAGCAGCCAAGATTCCTTCGGCACTGAAGCTTTCTTT. Translating gives CASSQDSFGTEAFF.

This clonotype was counted between two and nine times. This sequence joins TRBV27 and TRBJ2-1; TRBD2 is a possible D gene (6 bases). V lost 5 bases, J lost 7 bases, and 15 bases lay in between. The CDR3 runs to 14 residues. Germline-derived CDR1 and CDR2 are MNHEY and SMNVEV (reference sequence). The CDR3 coding sequence is TGTGCCAGCAGTCTGGACTACATAGGTAATGAGCAGTTCTTC. Residues: CASSLDYIGNEQFF.

The chain recombines TRBV20-1 with TRBJ2-7; no definite D call. CDR1 and CDR2 from the germline V gene are DFQATT and SNEGSKA (reference sequence). V was clipped by 6 bases and J by 1 base, with 16 bases between them. CDR3 length equals 14 residues. CDR3 sequence (DNA): TGCAGTGCCATCATCGTGGGCGGATCCTACGAGCAGTACTTC. The encoded protein is CSAIIVGGSYEQYF.

This clonotype appeared a few times. The DNA of the CDR3 is TGTGCCACCAGCAGAGAGGGGACAGGGTTCCGGCAGCCCCAGCATTTT. Its translation: CATSREGTGFRQPQHF. The chain combines TRBV15 with TRBJ1-5; TRBD1 aligns across 9 bases. Unmatched junction bases numbered 7, after V lost 0 bases and J lost 7 bases. Looked up from germline, CDR1 is LNHNV and CDR2 is YYDKDF (reference sequence). There are 16 residues in the CDR3.

The chain links TRBV20-1 to TRBJ2-7; D is uncertain. There are 12 residues in the CDR3. Germline loops: CDR1 DFQATT, CDR2 SNEGSKA (reference sequence). Between the trimmed V and J ends, which lost 3 bases and 2 bases, there was a span of 8 bases. CDR3 amino acids: CSARARTYEQYF. The CDR3 DNA follows: TGCAGTGCTAGGGCTCGGACCTACGAGCAGTACTTC.

V and J are TRBV4-3 and TRBJ2-7, with TRBD1 matching over 7 bases. The germline CDR1 and CDR2 sequences are LGHNA and YSLEER. V lost 0 bases to trimming and J lost 2 bases; unmatched junction nucleotides: 7. The CDR3 sequence is 16 residues long. Here the CDR3 DNA reads TGCGCCAGCAGCCAAGATTGGTCCCAGGGGGCCTACGAGCAGTACTTC. Translated: CASSQDWSQGAYEQYF.

V is TRBV20-1 and J is TRBJ2-3; the match to TRBD2 covers 10 bases. Per germline, CDR1 DFQATT and CDR2 SNEGSKA (reference sequence). The CDR3 totals 13 residues. CDR3 sequence (DNA): TGCAGACCTAGCGGGAGAGGGGCAGATACGCAGTATTTT. It is translated as CRPSGRGADTQYF.